This T cell receptor (beta chain) was identified in a study of T cell responses to AZD1222 COVID-19 vaccine (dated by TCRdb to the early 2020s). At the level of the whole study: AZD1222 recipients whose second dose came at about 4 weeks and those whose second dose came at about 12 weeks were combined into one group, since spike-specific TCR depth and breadth did not differ between the two schedules. TCR sequencing was performed for roughly 250 trial participants, of whom approximately 200 were given two doses of AZD1222 and some 25 were given two doses of MenACWY control vaccine. Trial participants were enrolled by age into 18-55, 56-69 and 70-plus year subgroups, with approximately 150, 28 and 58 TCR-sequenced participants respectively.

The CDR3 regions of human TCRbeta chains were analyzed by immunosequencing. The original pipeline was this. Repertoire TCRs were checked for matches against a reference library of SARS-CoV-2-specific TCRs that had been generated using the MIRA antigen-specificity platform. Breadth was defined as the fraction of unique TCRs that were SARS-CoV-2-associated, and depth was defined as the fraction of total T cells that were SARS-CoV-2-associated. Each spike-specific TCR was assigned to its reactive spike region and to a CD4 or CD8 class using the MIRA data. Log10-transformed breadth and depth values were compared by one-way ANOVA with Sidak's multiple comparisons tests. Entries here come from immuneACCESS through TCRdb and include only in-frame sequences with V and J called. Some clones fail to appear in such tables; in the studies checked, an unresolved V gene covers under half of the shortfall, and the cause of the remainder is unknown. The V and J calls and the clone size are those of that table, but D and trimming were determined from the DNA. A total of some 120,000 clones appear in this sample, just over 85% of them only once. The ten largest make up approximately 8% of the sample.

The label giving this sample's time point can be read as: baseline before first vaccination. Vaccinee samples came from UK trials COV001 and COV002, including a single-blind randomized controlled phase 2/3 trial of AZD1222 (ChAdOx1 nCoV-19) in healthy adults. Trial participant PBMC samples were collected at day 0 and day 28 after the second dose for TCRbeta chain sequencing. Worth noting for this clone: No antigen is known for it. The sample holds no much larger clone one base away, and base qualities are not on file.

Summary of the overall study and its limitations: Participants were mostly white British and included more females than males, and it was suggested by the authors that clonal diversity may have been underestimated. In the small 56-69-year group, the increase in depth fell short of significance, most likely because of low power. Conclusions about previously exposed vaccinees are limited, since just six AZD1222 recipients were seropositive for SARS-CoV-2 at baseline. No day 14 peak-response samples were available, so repertoires were characterized only after the peak T cell response. A significant rise in spike-specific TCR breadth and depth was observed after two AZD1222 doses relative to day 0 and relative to MenACWY recipients. Nearly half of unique spike-specific TCRs reportedly recognized epitopes outside regions mutated in the B.1.351 and B.1.1.7 variants. Vaccine-associated CD4 TCRs spanned the whole spike protein, with dominant responses in regions 160-218 and 743-854.

The CDR3 goes from the cysteine to the phenylalanine over 16 residues. The sequence is cut down to CDR3 DNA, 48 bases in frame from base 1. The junction shows trimming of 8 bases on V and 8 bases on J, and the gene matches do not reach 17 bases of it. From the germline V gene, CDR1 is MDHEN and CDR2 is SYDVKM. Sequencing used peripheral blood, obtained on day 0 of AZD1222 vaccination. The TCR sequence derives from an adult in good health. The rearrangement combines TRBV28 with TRBJ1-2, and 10 junction bases match TRBD1. Here the CDR3 is given as CASGAGGTGVGFGYTF. The nucleotides read TGTGCCAGCGGAGCTGGGGGGACAGGGGTGGGATTCGGCTACACCTTC.